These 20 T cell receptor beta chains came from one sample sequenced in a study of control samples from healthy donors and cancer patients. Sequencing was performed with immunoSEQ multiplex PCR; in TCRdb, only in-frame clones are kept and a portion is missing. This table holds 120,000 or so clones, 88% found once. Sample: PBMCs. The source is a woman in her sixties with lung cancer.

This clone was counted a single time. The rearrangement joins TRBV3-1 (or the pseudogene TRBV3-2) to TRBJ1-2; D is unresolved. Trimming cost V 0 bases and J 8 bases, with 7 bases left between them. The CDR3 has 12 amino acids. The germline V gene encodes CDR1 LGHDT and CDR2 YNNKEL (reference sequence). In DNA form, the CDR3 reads TGTGCCAGCAGCCAAGATCTGGGGGGCTACACCTTC. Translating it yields CASSQDLGGYTF.

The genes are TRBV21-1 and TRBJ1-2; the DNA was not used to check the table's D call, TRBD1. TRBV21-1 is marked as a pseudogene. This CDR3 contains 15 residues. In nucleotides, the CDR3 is TGTGCCAGCAGCAAAGAACAGATGAAATCCTATGGCTACACCTTC. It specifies CASSKEQMKSYGYTF.

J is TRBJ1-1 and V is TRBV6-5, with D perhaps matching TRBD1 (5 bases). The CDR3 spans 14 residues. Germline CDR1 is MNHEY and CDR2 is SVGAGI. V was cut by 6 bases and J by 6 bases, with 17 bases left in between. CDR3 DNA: TGTGCCAGCAGGGGGGATTCCGCAGCCCCTGAAGCTTTCTTT. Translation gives CASRGDSAAPEAFF.

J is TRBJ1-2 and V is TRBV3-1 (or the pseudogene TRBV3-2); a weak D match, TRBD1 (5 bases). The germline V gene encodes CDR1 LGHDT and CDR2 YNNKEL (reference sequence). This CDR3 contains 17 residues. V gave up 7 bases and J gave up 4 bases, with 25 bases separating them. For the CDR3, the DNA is TGTGCCAGCACCAACAGTTGGGCCATACAGGTTCCCTATGGCTACACCTTC. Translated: CASTNSWAIQVPYGYTF.

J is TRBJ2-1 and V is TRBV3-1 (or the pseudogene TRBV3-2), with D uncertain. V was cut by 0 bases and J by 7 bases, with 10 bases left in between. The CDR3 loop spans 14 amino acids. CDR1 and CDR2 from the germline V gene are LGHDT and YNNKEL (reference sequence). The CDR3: CASSQEGISNEQFF. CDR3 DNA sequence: TGTGCCAGCAGCCAAGAGGGAATCTCAAATGAGCAGTTCTTC.

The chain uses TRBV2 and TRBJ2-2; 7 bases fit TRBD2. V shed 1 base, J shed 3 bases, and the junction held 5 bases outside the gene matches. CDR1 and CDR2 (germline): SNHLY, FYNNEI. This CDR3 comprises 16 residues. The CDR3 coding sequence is TGTGCCAGCAGTGAAGGGCTAGCGGTTTACACCGGGGAGCTGTTTTTT. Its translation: CASSEGLAVYTGELFF.

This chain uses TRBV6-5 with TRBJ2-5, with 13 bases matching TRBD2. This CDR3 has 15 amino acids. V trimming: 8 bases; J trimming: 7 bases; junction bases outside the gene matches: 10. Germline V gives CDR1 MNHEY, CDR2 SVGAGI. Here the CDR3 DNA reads TGTGCCAGCTTCTTTGGGACTAGCGGGATTGTGACCCAGTACTTC. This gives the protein CASFFGTSGIVTQYF.

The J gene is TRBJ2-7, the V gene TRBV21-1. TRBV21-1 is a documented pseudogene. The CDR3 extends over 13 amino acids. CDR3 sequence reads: CARTDKASYEQYF. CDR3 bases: TGTGCCAGGACGGATAAGGCATCCTACGAGCAGTACTTC.

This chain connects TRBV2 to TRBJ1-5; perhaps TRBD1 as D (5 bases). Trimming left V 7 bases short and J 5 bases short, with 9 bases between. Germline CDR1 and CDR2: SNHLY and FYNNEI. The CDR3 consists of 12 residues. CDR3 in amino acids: CASTGTDQPQHF. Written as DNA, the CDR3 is TGTGCCAGCACAGGGACGGATCAGCCCCAGCATTTT.

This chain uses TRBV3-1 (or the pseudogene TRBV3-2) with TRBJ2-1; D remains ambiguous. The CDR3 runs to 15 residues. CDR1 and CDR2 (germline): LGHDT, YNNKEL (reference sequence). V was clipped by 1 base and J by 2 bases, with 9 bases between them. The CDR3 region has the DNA TGTGCCAGCAGCCAAGGGACCTCCACCTACAATGAGCAGTTCTTC. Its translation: CASSQGTSTYNEQFF.

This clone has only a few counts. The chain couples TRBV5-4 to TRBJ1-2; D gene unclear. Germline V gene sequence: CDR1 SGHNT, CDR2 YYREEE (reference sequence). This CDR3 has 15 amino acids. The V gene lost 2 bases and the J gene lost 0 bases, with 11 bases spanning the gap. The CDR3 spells CASSFSGGANYGYTF. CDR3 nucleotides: TGTGCCAGCAGCTTTTCGGGAGGAGCTAACTATGGCTACACCTTC.

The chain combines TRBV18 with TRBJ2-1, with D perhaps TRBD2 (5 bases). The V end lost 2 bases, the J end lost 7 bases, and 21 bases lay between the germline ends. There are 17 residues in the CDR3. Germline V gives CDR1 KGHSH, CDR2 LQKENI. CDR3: CASSPAALARSQNEQFF. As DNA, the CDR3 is TGTGCCAGCTCACCAGCAGCTTTAGCGAGGAGTCAGAATGAGCAGTTCTTC.

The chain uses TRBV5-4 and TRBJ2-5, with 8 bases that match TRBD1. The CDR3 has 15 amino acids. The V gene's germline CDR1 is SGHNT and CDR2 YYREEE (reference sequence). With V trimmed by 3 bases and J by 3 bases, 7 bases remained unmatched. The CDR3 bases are TGTGCCAGCAGCTCCCCGCAGGGGGCGGAAGAGACCCAGTACTTC. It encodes CASSSPQGAEETQYF.

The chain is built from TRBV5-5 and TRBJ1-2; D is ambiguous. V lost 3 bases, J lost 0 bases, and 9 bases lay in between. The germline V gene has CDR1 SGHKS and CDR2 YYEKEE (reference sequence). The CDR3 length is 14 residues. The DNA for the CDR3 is TGTGCCAGCAGCTACGGATCAGCTAACTATGGCTACACCTTC. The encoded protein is CASSYGSANYGYTF.

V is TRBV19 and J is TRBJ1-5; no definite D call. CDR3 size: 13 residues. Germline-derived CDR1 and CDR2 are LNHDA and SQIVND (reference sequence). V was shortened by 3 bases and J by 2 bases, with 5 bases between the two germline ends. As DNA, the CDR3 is TGTGCCAGTAGTATCCAGCGCAATCAGCCCCAGCATTTT. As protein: CASSIQRNQPQHF.

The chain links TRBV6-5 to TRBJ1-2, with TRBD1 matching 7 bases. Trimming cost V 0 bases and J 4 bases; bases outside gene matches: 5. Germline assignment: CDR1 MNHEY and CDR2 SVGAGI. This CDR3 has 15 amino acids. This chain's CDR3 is CASSYSTGRAYGYTF. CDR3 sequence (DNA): TGTGCCAGCAGTTACTCGACAGGGAGAGCCTATGGCTACACCTTC.

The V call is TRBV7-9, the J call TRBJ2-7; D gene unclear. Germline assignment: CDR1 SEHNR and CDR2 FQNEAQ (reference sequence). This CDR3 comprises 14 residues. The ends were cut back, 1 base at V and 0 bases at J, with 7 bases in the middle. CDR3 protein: CASSLGHISYEQYF. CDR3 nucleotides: TGTGCCAGCAGCTTAGGTCACATCTCCTACGAGCAGTACTTC.

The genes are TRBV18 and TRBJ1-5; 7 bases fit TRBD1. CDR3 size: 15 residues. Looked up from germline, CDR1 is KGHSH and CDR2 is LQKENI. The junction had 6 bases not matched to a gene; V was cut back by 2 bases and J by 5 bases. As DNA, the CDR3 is TGTGCCAGCTCACCAGGCGGCAGGGGGGATCAGCCCCAGCATTTT. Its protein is CASSPGGRGDQPQHF.

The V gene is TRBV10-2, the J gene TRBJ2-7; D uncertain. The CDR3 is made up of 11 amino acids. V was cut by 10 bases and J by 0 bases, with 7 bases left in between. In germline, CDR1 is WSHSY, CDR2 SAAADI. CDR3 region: CATTSSYEQYF. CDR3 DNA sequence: TGCGCCACCACTTCCTCCTACGAGCAGTACTTC.

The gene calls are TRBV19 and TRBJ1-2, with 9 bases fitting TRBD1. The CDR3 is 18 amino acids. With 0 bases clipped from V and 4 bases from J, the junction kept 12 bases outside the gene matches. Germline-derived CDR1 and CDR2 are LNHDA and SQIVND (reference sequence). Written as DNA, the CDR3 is TGTGCCAGTAGTATAGATGGAAGAGGGACAGGGTCCCCCTATGGCTACACCTTC. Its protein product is CASSIDGRGTGSPYGYTF.